This T cell receptor beta chain was observed in a study of OX40 agonist ivuxolimab in advanced cancers. Background on the whole study: Ivuxolimab, which targeted the costimulatory receptor OX40 (CD134), was an agonistic, fully human IgG2 monoclonal antibody. Peripheral TCRbeta sequencing aimed to test whether ivuxolimab altered TCR sequence diversity and caused clonal T-cell expansion. Partial responses occurred in three dose-escalation patients: two with cutaneous melanoma and one with hepatocellular carcinoma. Intravenous ivuxolimab was administered to patients every 2 weeks at six dose levels: 0.01, 0.1, 0.3, 1.5, 3 and 10 mg/kg. Prior anti-PD-1, anti-PD-L1 or anti-CTLA-4 therapy was permitted, and checkpoint inhibitors had been received by about two fifths of dose-escalation patients. In the dose-escalation cohort, 70% to 85% of patients were male, and the mean age was around 60 years, with a range of roughly 20 to 80. The monotherapy dose-escalation portion (N ≈ 57 patients) of the phase I ivuxolimab trial is reported in the paper. Of the roughly 52 dose-escalation patients, hepatocellular carcinoma was present in 19, melanoma in approximately 15, renal cell carcinoma in 9 and head and neck cancer in 9.

Comment on this clone: The specificity of this receptor is unknown. Base qualities are not recorded, but no much larger clone differs from it by a single base.

Patients with a history of autoimmune disease or receiving systemic immunosuppression were excluded from the trial. Peripheral blood for TCR sequencing was collected from all dose cohorts at baseline, on cycle 4 day 1, and on cycle 7 day 1. Samples came from an open-label, multicenter, first-in-human phase I dose-escalation trial of ivuxolimab. Adults with locally advanced or metastatic head and neck squamous cell, hepatocellular, melanoma or renal cell carcinoma were enrolled in the trial. Before TCR sequencing, CD4+ T cells and CD8+ T cells were sorted from peripheral blood as separate populations. The CDR3 runs 15 residues from the cysteine to the phenylalanine. CDR3 DNA is the only sequence kept; it has 45 bases, read in frame from the first base. V trim: 1 base; J trim: 10 bases; unmatched bases: 10. For CDR1 and CDR2, the germline V gene (reference sequence) lists LNHNV and YYDKDF. Overall results and qualifications from the work: After ivuxolimab, expanded clones were on average more numerous among CD8+ T cells than among CD4+ T cells. Antigen specificity was not determined for the clonally expanded peripheral T cells. At doses from 0.1 to 3.0 mg/kg, clonal expansion was seen in both CD4+ and CD8+ blood T cells between baseline and week 6. Partial responders in the 0.1-3.0 mg/kg groups had among the lowest normalized peripheral clonal expansion, especially among CD8+ T cells. Low levels of normalized T-cell clonal expansion were also seen in some nonresponding patients.

Genomic DNA was extracted from sorted cells for sequencing of the TCRbeta CDR3 region. TCRbeta CDR3 regions were sequenced using the immunoSEQ Assay. Imported from immuneACCESS, the table was reduced by TCRdb to in-frame sequences with V and J called. These copies leave out some clones; in studies compared against another copy, an unresolved V gene accounts for under half, and the cause of the remainder is not known. Counted in this sample were around 48,000 clones; 83% of them appeared once. The ten biggest clones cover over 1% of the sample. The input for sequencing was CD4+ or CD8+ T cells sorted from blood, taken in a trial of the OX40 agonist ivuxolimab. Here the chain combines TRBV15 and TRBJ2-1; TRBD1 lines up with 7 middle nucleotides. The TCR was taken from an adult with an advanced solid tumor such as melanoma, head and neck, liver or kidney cancer. The DNA is TGTGCCACCAGCAGAGCAGGGGGACATTTGACGGAGCAGTTCTTC. This encodes CATSRAGGHLTEQFF.